A selection of T cell receptor beta chains follows, all from one sample in a study of cytomegalovirus exposure and HLA in healthy donors. Only in-frame clones appear in the TCRdb table, and some are missing; sequencing was by immunoSEQ multiplex PCR. Found here are about 240,000 clones, roughly 86% of them singletons; the top ten hold roughly 1.2%. Sequenced: PBMCs. These receptors originate from a woman aged 25 to 39 in good health and CMV-seropositive. Each CDR3 is given with its conserved first and last residue. D genes are given only for firm matches. Some rows mark clone size as missing; the rest say once, few, many or name a class of expanded clone.

size: NA; V: TRBV7-3; D: TRBD1; J: TRBJ2-1; DNA: TGTGCCAGCAGCTTAACGGACAGGGGGAGGAATGAGCAGTTCTTC; CDR3: CASSLTDRGRNEQFF
size: NA; V: TRBV18; D: NA; J: TRBJ1-2; DNA: TGTGCCAGCTCACCGGGGGGGGCAAGCTATGGCTACACCTTC; CDR3: CASSPGGASYGYTF
size: once; V: TRBV11-1; D: NA; J: TRBJ1-1; DNA: TGTGCCAGCAGCTTTGGGATGGAGGGCACTGAAGCTTTCTTT; CDR3: CASSFGMEGTEAFF
size: NA; V: TRBV19; D: NA; J: TRBJ1-1; DNA: TGTGCCACCACGGCGACAGGAGAATACACTGAAGCTTTCTTT; CDR3: CATTATGEYTEAFF
size: NA; V: TRBV7-6; D: TRBD2; J: TRBJ2-1; DNA: TGTGCCAGCAGCTCCGCCGGAACCCTCAGCGGGACCTACAATGAGCAGTTCTTC; CDR3: CASSSAGTLSGTYNEQFF
size: NA; V: TRBV27; D: TRBD1; J: TRBJ1-5; DNA: TGTGCCAGCAGTTTATTAGGACAGGGAGGGAATCAGCCCCAGCATTTT; CDR3: CASSLLGQGGNQPQHF
size: NA; V: TRBV9; D: NA; J: TRBJ2-1; DNA: TGTGCCAGCAGCGTAGCGGGGGATAGCTCCTACAATGAGCAGTTCTTC; CDR3: CASSVAGDSSYNEQFF
size: NA; V: TRBV29-1; D: NA; J: TRBJ2-1; DNA: TGCAGCGTTAACAGCAACCTGTTCGGTGAGCAGTTCTTC; CDR3: CSVNSNLFGEQFF
size: NA; V: TRBV13; D: NA; J: TRBJ1-1; DNA: TGTGCCAGCAGCTTACAGGGGCTAATGAACACTGAAGCTTTCTTT; CDR3: CASSLQGLMNTEAFF
size: NA; V: TRBV5-1; D: NA; J: TRBJ2-7; DNA: TGCGCCAGCAGCTTGGGGCAGGGTGGGGAGCAGTACTTC; CDR3: CASSLGQGGEQYF
size: few; V: TRBV11-2; D: NA; J: TRBJ1-1; DNA: TGTGCCAGCAGCGTAGCAGGGTCCTACATGGCTTTCTTT; CDR3: CASSVAGSYMAFF
size: NA; V: TRBV7-9; D: NA; J: TRBJ1-1; DNA: TGTGCCAGCAGCTCCGGGAGGGCACCCATGAACACTGAAGCTTTCTTT; CDR3: CASSSGRAPMNTEAFF
size: NA; V: TRBV2; D: TRBD2; J: TRBJ2-1; DNA: TGTGCCAGCAGTGATCTAGCGGGAGCTCGTAATGAGCAGTTCTTC; CDR3: CASSDLAGARNEQFF
size: NA; V: TRBV6-6; D: NA; J: TRBJ2-7; DNA: TGTGCCAGCAGTTACGGGCTCGACTACGAGCAGTACTTC; CDR3: CASSYGLDYEQYF
size: NA; V: TRBV4-1; D: NA; J: TRBJ2-2; DNA: TGCGCCAGCAGCCAAGAGGACTGGGACGGGGAGCTGTTTTTT; CDR3: CASSQEDWDGELFF
size: NA; V: TRBV2; D: TRBD2; J: TRBJ2-7; DNA: TGTGCCAGCAGTGAATTTGGGACTAGCGGGAGTCGAGAGCAGTACTTC; CDR3: CASSEFGTSGSREQYF
size: NA; V: TRBV7-9; D: NA; J: TRBJ2-1; DNA: TGTGCCAGCAGCCCTACGGGTGTCTGGTCCAATGAGCAGTTCTTC; CDR3: CASSPTGVWSNEQFF
size: NA; V: TRBV10-3; D: NA; J: TRBJ2-7; DNA: TGTGCCATCAGGGGGCCGACCTACGAGCAGTACTTC; CDR3: CAIRGPTYEQYF
size: NA; V: TRBV27; D: NA; J: TRBJ1-2; DNA: TGTGCCAGCAGTGGAGGGAAGGGCTACACCTTC; CDR3: CASSGGKGYTF
size: NA; V: TRBV18; D: NA; J: TRBJ2-3; DNA: TGTGCCAGCTCACCACCTGAGACAGGCCGCACAGATACGCAGTATTTT; CDR3: CASSPPETGRTDTQYF
size: NA; V: TRBV6-5; D: TRBD1; J: TRBJ1-2; DNA: TGTGCCAGCAGTCCCTGGACAGGGGAGCGCTACACCTTC; CDR3: CASSPWTGERYTF
size: NA; V: TRBV7-9; D: TRBD2; J: TRBJ2-7; DNA: TGTGCCAGCAGCTTAGCGTCCCCTCGGACTAGCGGATCCTACGAGCAGTACTTC; CDR3: CASSLASPRTSGSYEQYF
size: NA; V: TRBV7-3; D: NA; J: TRBJ2-5; DNA: TGTGCCAGCAGCTTAAGAGGCCCGGGAGAGATCCAAGAGACCCAGTACTTC; CDR3: CASSLRGPGEIQETQYF
size: NA; V: TRBV2; D: NA; J: TRBJ2-1; DNA: TGTGCCAGCAGTGAAGCTCAAAATGAGCAGTTCTTC; CDR3: CASSEAQNEQFF
size: NA; V: TRBV15; D: NA; J: TRBJ2-7; DNA: TGTGCCACCAGCAGAGATCCCAGTTCGGGGCAGTACTTC; CDR3: CATSRDPSSGQYF
size: NA; V: TRBV18; D: TRBD1; J: TRBJ2-1; DNA: TGTGCCAGCTCATCAACAGGGGGTTATGAGCAGTTCTTC; CDR3: CASSSTGGYEQFF
size: NA; V: TRBV7-9; D: TRBD1; J: TRBJ1-2; DNA: TGTGCCAGCAGCTTAGCCCCAAGGACAGGGGCGGACTCTAACTATGGCTACACCTTC; CDR3: CASSLAPRTGADSNYGYTF
size: once; V: TRBV18; D: NA; J: TRBJ1-5; DNA: TGTGCCAGCTCACCATCCGGGAAGCGAGGGTGGAGTGATCAGCCCCAGCATTTT; CDR3: CASSPSGKRGWSDQPQHF
size: few; V: TRBV6-5; D: TRBD1; J: TRBJ2-5; DNA: TGTGCCACCGTCGGGACAGGCCAAGAGACCCAGTACTTC; CDR3: CATVGTGQETQYF
size: once; V: TRBV15; D: NA; J: TRBJ2-3; DNA: TGTGCCACCAGCAGAGCCGAGCCCACAGATACGCAGTATTTT; CDR3: CATSRAEPTDTQYF
size: NA; V: TRBV6-1; D: NA; J: TRBJ1-3; DNA: TGTGCCAGCAGTGAAGCTAGTTACTCTGGAAACACCATATATTTT; CDR3: CASSEASYSGNTIYF
size: once; V: TRBV30; D: TRBD2; J: TRBJ2-2; DNA: TGTGCCTGGCCCCGTGACGGGACTAGCGGAAACGTCACCGGGGAGCTGTTTTTT; CDR3: CAWPRDGTSGNVTGELFF
size: once; V: TRBV30; D: TRBD2; J: TRBJ2-1; DNA: TGTGCCTGGAGTTCGCGGGGGGAGCAGTTCTTC; CDR3: CAWSSRGEQFF
size: NA; V: TRBV4-2; D: NA; J: TRBJ1-2; DNA: TGTGCCAGCAGCGACATCTCCTATGGCTACACCTTC; CDR3: CASSDISYGYTF
size: NA; V: TRBV7-9; D: NA; J: TRBJ1-1; DNA: TGTGCCAGCAGCTTACTGACAGGGAACACTGAAGCTTTCTTT; CDR3: CASSLLTGNTEAFF
size: once; V: TRBV27; D: TRBD1; J: TRBJ1-5; DNA: TGTGCCAGCAGGACAGGGGGGACGATTCAGCCCCAGCATTTT; CDR3: CASRTGGTIQPQHF
size: NA; V: TRBV7-6; D: NA; J: TRBJ1-4; DNA: TGTGCCAGCAGACGGGGAACTAATGAAAAACTGTTTTTT; CDR3: CASRRGTNEKLFF
size: once; V: TRBV5-6; D: NA; J: TRBJ2-3; DNA: TGTGCCAGCAGCCGGGACTTCATCACAGATACGCAGTATTTT; CDR3: CASSRDFITDTQYF
size: NA; V: TRBV4-1; D: NA; J: TRBJ2-3; DNA: TGCGCCAGCAGCCAAGATCTCGCTAGCGGCACAGATACGCAGTATTTT; CDR3: CASSQDLASGTDTQYF
size: NA; V: TRBV6-5; D: TRBD1; J: TRBJ2-5; DNA: TGTGCCGCAGGGGGCGCGGAGACCCAGTACTTC; CDR3: CAAGGAETQYF
size: NA; V: TRBV7-2; D: TRBD2; J: TRBJ2-5; DNA: TGTGCCAGCAGCTTAAACGGGGAGGGACTAGCGGGGTTGGAGACCCAGTACTTC; CDR3: CASSLNGEGLAGLETQYF
size: NA; V: TRBV29-1; D: TRBD1; J: TRBJ1-2; DNA: TGCAGCGTTGTGGACAGGGATGAAGACTATGGCTACACCTTC; CDR3: CSVVDRDEDYGYTF
size: NA; V: TRBV5-1; D: NA; J: TRBJ1-2; DNA: TGCGCCAGCAGCTTGTTCGCGGGTGGCGGTGGCTACACCTTC; CDR3: CASSLFAGGGGYTF
size: NA; V: TRBV7-3; D: NA; J: TRBJ2-7; DNA: TGTGCCAGCAGCTCCAAGGGGTTGGTCTACGAGCAGTACTTC; CDR3: CASSSKGLVYEQYF
size: NA; V: TRBV6-5; D: TRBD1; J: TRBJ2-1; DNA: TGTGCCAGCAGAGACAGGGCCCATGAGCAGTTCTTC; CDR3: CASRDRAHEQFF
size: NA; V: TRBV7-2; D: NA; J: TRBJ2-7; DNA: TGTGCCAGCAGCGGGGGGGAGGGGGCCTACGAGCAGTACTTC; CDR3: CASSGGEGAYEQYF
size: NA; V: TRBV27; D: NA; J: TRBJ2-2; DNA: TGTGCCAGCAGGAGAGGGACAACTAACACCGGGGAGCTGTTTTTT; CDR3: CASRRGTTNTGELFF